Listed below are T cell receptor beta chains from one sample, sequenced in a study of OX40 agonist ivuxolimab in advanced cancers. Repertoires were generated with immunoSEQ multiplex PCR, while TCRdb's copy carries only in-frame clones and drops some. Of over 75,000 clones in the sample, roughly 92% were seen once. The sample here was CD4+ or CD8+ T cells sorted from blood, taken in a trial of the OX40 agonist ivuxolimab. All receptors come from an adult with an advanced solid tumor such as melanoma, head and neck, liver or kidney cancer. The CDR3 runs from the conserved cysteine through the conserved F or W. D genes are given only for firm matches.

>TRBV4-1|NA
CASSQRGMNTEAFF
>TRBV5-4|TRBD1
CASSLGTGTGNTIYF
>TRBV10-2|NA
CASAIAESYEQYF
>TRBV5-4|TRBD1
CASSLGQGAYEQYF
>TRBV27|NA
CASRTQENSYNEQFF
>TRBV27|NA
CASSFQGSYNEQFF
>TRBV27|NA
CASSPGGRNSGNTIYF
>TRBV29-1|TRBD2
CSVEKRESSYEQYF
>TRBV27|TRBD1
CASSPGDRASYEQYF
>TRBV11-2|TRBD2
CASSLETSGYNEQFF
>TRBV7-2|NA
CASSLESWEGTNTGELFF
>TRBV19|NA
CASSIRTGYEQYF
>TRBV5-5|NA
CASSSRQSNQPQHF
>TRBV11-2|TRBD1
CASSLGMGGTVLNQPQHF
>TRBV19|TRBD2
CASSMDSGSPDTQYF
>TRBV19|TRBD1
CASSIATGPDTQYF
>TRBV28|TRBD1
CASRLPGQGTKNIQYF
>TRBV7-6|NA
CASSLGTGTDTQYF
>TRBV10-1|NA
CASSDFQASSTDTQYF
>TRBV6-5|NA
CASSQGPTRTDTQYF
>TRBV5-6|NA
CASSLGTYSNQPQHF
>TRBV7-3|NA
CASSPEGFNEQFF
>TRBV6-6|TRBD1
CASSYPGQGREQYF
>TRBV29-1|NA
CSVEVGNEQYF
>TRBV11-2|TRBD2
CASSLVGGGYEQYF
>TRBV7-9|NA
CASSLVGSGDGYTF
>TRBV19|TRBD1
CASSDRGETYEQYF
>TRBV10-3|TRBD2
CAIGGTSGGAYNEQFF
>TRBV7-9|NA
CASNSLGGEHRNTIYF
>TRBV19|NA
CASKEGSNIQYF
>TRBV27|NA
CASSPDLYGYTF
>TRBV5-4|TRBD1
CASSRGTASSGANVLTF
>TRBV6-1|TRBD1
CASSEGGRGPESPNYGYTF
>TRBV27|NA
CASSLSGVKWAEAFF
>TRBV27|NA
CASSPLGAQETQYF
>TRBV7-2|TRBD2
CASSLTSPYNEQFF
>TRBV27|TRBD1
CATRGTLGYEQYF
>TRBV5-8|TRBD1
CASSSGTGYQPQHF
>TRBV6-5|NA
CASSYVGAGEQYF
>TRBV9|NA
CASSAGTLARTEAFF
>TRBV12-5|NA
CASGLPLADTQYF
>TRBV11-2|NA
CASSFALGGPNEQYF
>TRBV27|TRBD2
CASSLLPGLESDTQYF
>TRBV6-5|NA
CASSYLSGLGGTQYF
>TRBV9|TRBD1
CASSTPGQGSYNEQFF
>TRBV19|NA
CASSIAGGGNTEAFF
>TRBV27|NA
CASSLTYTGELFF
>TRBV4-1|TRBD2
CASSQLSGSSYEQYF
>TRBV2|NA
CASSVDRPNTEAFF
>TRBV27|NA
CASSLSSMGSYNEQFF
>TRBV4-1|TRBD1
CASSHMRDRGVHAEAFF
>TRBV6-5|TRBD1
CASSYSWDRDTGELFF
>TRBV9|TRBD1
CASSVGADRGPLINTEAFF
>TRBV19|NA
CASSIGAPYNEQFF
>TRBV2|NA
CASRAPEGFPNEKLFF
>TRBV18|TRBD1
CASSSRDRGTYEQYF
>TRBV27|NA
CASSSNPFGDGYTF
>TRBV5-1|NA
CASSLFRTDITDTQYF